This TCR beta chain was documented in a study of human T cells and chemical hapten exposure. Single cDNA molecules in the library carried unique molecular identifiers attached during preparation. Each CDR3 protein is one row after TCRdb ran MiXCR on the RACE reads. The sample carries fewer than 200,000 distinct CDR3 sequences, 25% to 30% recorded once. Worth noting for this clonotype: The antigen is unknown.

Study outcomes and limitations: The formation of large CDR3 similarity clusters by expanded TCRs significantly exceeded that of controls. Counts of expanded TCRs at PT1 were positively correlated with patch test score.

V gave up 1 base and J gave up 3 bases; unmatched junction bases: 6. This CDR3 has 17 residues. Per the germline V gene, CDR1 is MNHNS and CDR2 is SASEGT. Indicated time point: pre-sensitization, week 0. Treatment meaning: therapeutic diphenylcyclopropenone sensitization with weekly scalp DPC. Those who donated were patients with alopecia, 18 to 70 years of age, and suitable for DPC. The TCR sequence derives from a woman aged 25-40 years with alopecia areata. Some clones in this sample may be carry-over from other donors' samples. Sequences were derived from whole blood, sampled in connection with sensitization to the hapten diphenylcyclopropenone (DPC). This chain uses TRBV6-1 with TRBJ2-3, with TRBD2 identical over 11 bases. In nucleotides, the CDR3 is TGTGCCAGCAGTGAAGAGCGGCCTAGCGGGAGGACAGATACGCAGTATTTT. It codes for CASSEERPSGRTDTQYF.